In this sample, the clone carrying this T cell receptor (beta chain) turned up once. The sample is drawn from a study of sequential checkpoint blockade in melanoma. The germline V gene encodes CDR1 SGDLS and CDR2 YYNGEE. CDR3 size: 14 residues. V dropped 4 bases and J dropped 5 bases, with 13 bases sitting between them. Treatment meaning: randomized to nivolumab then ipilimumab (arm A) or the reverse (arm B). The repertoire was sequenced with immunoSEQ multiplex PCR; TCRdb's copy has only in-frame clones and lacks some. The data show approximately 12,000 clones, approximately 79% seen once. This chain links TRBV9 with TRBJ2-1; D ambiguous. This TCR came from a human donor with melanoma. The specimen comprised CD8+ T cells sorted from blood (inferred from file names), sampled from a patient given nivolumab and ipilimumab in sequence. CDR3 bases: TGTGCCAGCAGCCCGAACGACTCGGACAATGAGCAGTTCTTC. It codes for CASSPNDSDNEQFF.